These T cell receptor beta chains were read from a single sample in a study of shared clonotypes between healthy human individuals. TCRdb's copy holds only in-frame clones and misses some; the assay was immunoSEQ multiplex PCR. The sample has 2,100,000 or so clones; nearly 97% are singletons. Sequences were obtained from naive CD4+ T cells sorted from blood. All receptors come from a young man in good health. The CDR3 runs from the conserved cysteine through the conserved F or W. Fields, in order: clone size, D gene, J gene, V gene, CDR3 DNA, CDR3 protein. D genes are given only for firm matches. Rows give clone size only sometimes, using once, few, many, or a class for an expanded clone.

clone_size: .
d_call: TRBD2
j_call: TRBJ2-3
v_call: TRBV4-2
cdr3_nt: TGTGCCAGCAGCCAAGTAAAACTAGCGGGAGGGCCTACAGATACGCAGTATTTT
cdr3_aa: CASSQVKLAGGPTDTQYF

clone_size: few
d_call: .
j_call: TRBJ2-5
v_call: TRBV6-6
cdr3_nt: TGTGCCAGCAGTTACGCGGCTAGCCGAGAGACCCAGTACTTC
cdr3_aa: CASSYAASRETQYF

clone_size: .
d_call: TRBD2
j_call: TRBJ2-7
v_call: TRBV7-9
cdr3_nt: TGTGCCAGCAGTCCCAACACGGGGGGGCGCGAGCAGTACTTC
cdr3_aa: CASSPNTGGREQYF

clone_size: once
d_call: .
j_call: TRBJ2-7
v_call: TRBV2
cdr3_nt: TGTGCCAGCACAAGGGTTATATCCTACGAGCAGTACTTC
cdr3_aa: CASTRVISYEQYF

clone_size: .
d_call: .
j_call: TRBJ1-1
v_call: TRBV5-1
cdr3_nt: TGCGCCAGCAGGATGGGGGGGCCGAACACTGAAGCTTTCTTT
cdr3_aa: CASRMGGPNTEAFF

clone_size: once
d_call: .
j_call: TRBJ2-2
v_call: TRBV9
cdr3_nt: TGTGCCAGCAGCCCGCCGGCGAACACCGGGGAGCTGTTTTTT
cdr3_aa: CASSPPANTGELFF

clone_size: .
d_call: .
j_call: TRBJ1-4
v_call: TRBV6-5
cdr3_nt: TGTGCCAGCACGACCAGGGGACTGAATGAAAAACTGTTTTTT
cdr3_aa: CASTTRGLNEKLFF

clone_size: .
d_call: .
j_call: TRBJ1-2
v_call: TRBV6-6
cdr3_nt: TGTGCCAGCACTGTCCGGCAAGACCCCTATGGCTACACCTTC
cdr3_aa: CASTVRQDPYGYTF

clone_size: .
d_call: .
j_call: TRBJ2-3
v_call: TRBV9
cdr3_nt: TGTGCCAGCAGCGTAGGCCCCCCAGATACGCAGTATTTT
cdr3_aa: CASSVGPPDTQYF

clone_size: .
d_call: .
j_call: TRBJ2-3
v_call: TRBV6-1
cdr3_nt: TGTGCCAGCAGTGAAAGAGCAAGCCCCAAATGGGGAGATACGCAGTATTTT
cdr3_aa: CASSERASPKWGDTQYF

clone_size: .
d_call: TRBD1
j_call: TRBJ2-7
v_call: TRBV6-4
cdr3_nt: TGTGCCAGCAAAGACAGGGGGAGCTCCTACGAGCAGTACTTC
cdr3_aa: CASKDRGSSYEQYF

clone_size: .
d_call: .
j_call: TRBJ1-1
v_call: TRBV4-3
cdr3_nt: TGCGCCAGTTCAATATCGGTGAACACTGAAGCTTTCTTT
cdr3_aa: CASSISVNTEAFF

clone_size: .
d_call: TRBD2
j_call: TRBJ2-1
v_call: TRBV25-1
cdr3_nt: TGTGCCAGCAGTGAATGGCGGGAGGGTGGCAATGAGCAGTTCTTC
cdr3_aa: CASSEWREGGNEQFF

clone_size: .
d_call: .
j_call: TRBJ1-5
v_call: TRBV9
cdr3_nt: TGTGCCAGCAGCGTATTCCCAAATCAGCCCCAGCATTTT
cdr3_aa: CASSVFPNQPQHF

clone_size: .
d_call: TRBD1
j_call: TRBJ2-7
v_call: TRBV6-5
cdr3_nt: TGTGCCAGCAGTACGGGACAGGTCTCCTACGAGCAGTACTTC
cdr3_aa: CASSTGQVSYEQYF

clone_size: .
d_call: TRBD1
j_call: TRBJ1-4
v_call: TRBV5-1
cdr3_nt: TGCGCCAGCATGATAGGCGGACAGGGCAATGAAAAACTGTTTTTT
cdr3_aa: CASMIGGQGNEKLFF

clone_size: .
d_call: .
j_call: TRBJ2-2
v_call: TRBV30
cdr3_nt: TGTGCCTGGAGTTGGGGATATTCCGGGGAGCTGTTTTTT
cdr3_aa: CAWSWGYSGELFF

clone_size: .
d_call: TRBD2
j_call: TRBJ2-7
v_call: TRBV4-1
cdr3_nt: TGCGCCAGCAGCCAAGGACTAGCGGGGAATGGCGAGCAGTACTTC
cdr3_aa: CASSQGLAGNGEQYF

clone_size: .
d_call: TRBD2
j_call: TRBJ2-3
v_call: TRBV11-2
cdr3_nt: TGTGCCAGCAGCTTAGATCCCCTAGCGGGACAGACAGATACGCAGTATTTT
cdr3_aa: CASSLDPLAGQTDTQYF

clone_size: .
d_call: .
j_call: TRBJ2-2
v_call: TRBV7-2
cdr3_nt: TGTGCCAGCAGTTCCGGGGGCAGTCCGACCACCGGGGAGCTGTTTTTT
cdr3_aa: CASSSGGSPTTGELFF

clone_size: .
d_call: .
j_call: TRBJ1-6
v_call: TRBV6-5
cdr3_nt: TGTGCCAGCAGTTACGACGGGGTTAATTCACCCCTCCTCTTT
cdr3_aa: CASSYDGVNSPLLF

clone_size: .
d_call: .
j_call: TRBJ2-7
v_call: TRBV7-9
cdr3_nt: TGTGCCAGCAGCGCCGGGACGGCCTACGAGCAGTACTTC
cdr3_aa: CASSAGTAYEQYF

clone_size: .
d_call: .
j_call: TRBJ1-4
v_call: TRBV30
cdr3_nt: TGTGCCTGGAGTGATAACTTGAGGGACTCAAAGTTCAGTGAAAAACTGTTTTTT
cdr3_aa: CAWSDNLRDSKFSEKLFF

clone_size: .
d_call: TRBD1
j_call: TRBJ1-5
v_call: TRBV5-1
cdr3_nt: TGCGCCAGCAGCTTCGACAGGGACAATCAGCCCCAGCATTTT
cdr3_aa: CASSFDRDNQPQHF

clone_size: .
d_call: TRBD1
j_call: TRBJ1-2
v_call: TRBV6-1
cdr3_nt: TGTGCCAGCAGGAGGACAGGGACTGCTGGCTACACCTTC
cdr3_aa: CASRRTGTAGYTF

clone_size: .
d_call: TRBD2
j_call: TRBJ2-7
v_call: TRBV11-2
cdr3_nt: TGTGCCAGCAGCAAAGCGGGAGGGTATGTCTCCTACGAGCAGTACTTC
cdr3_aa: CASSKAGGYVSYEQYF

clone_size: once
d_call: TRBD2
j_call: TRBJ2-3
v_call: TRBV5-4
cdr3_nt: TGTGCCAGCAGCTACGGACTAGCGGGAGAGACAGATACGCAGTATTTT
cdr3_aa: CASSYGLAGETDTQYF

clone_size: .
d_call: .
j_call: TRBJ2-1
v_call: TRBV27
cdr3_nt: TGTGCCAGCAGTTTATTCGGGGTCAAGCAGTTCTTC
cdr3_aa: CASSLFGVKQFF

clone_size: .
d_call: .
j_call: TRBJ1-2
v_call: TRBV18
cdr3_nt: TGTGCCAGCTCGCAGGAAGTTTCTAACTATGGCTACACCTTC
cdr3_aa: CASSQEVSNYGYTF

clone_size: .
d_call: TRBD1
j_call: TRBJ1-2
v_call: TRBV4-3
cdr3_nt: TGCGCCAGCAGCCAAGTGTCCGGGACAGGGTTTTCTAACTATGGCTACACCTTC
cdr3_aa: CASSQVSGTGFSNYGYTF

clone_size: .
d_call: .
j_call: TRBJ2-6
v_call: TRBV30
cdr3_nt: TGTGCCTGGAGTGTGGGGTTTGGGGCCAACGTCCTGACTTTC
cdr3_aa: CAWSVGFGANVLTF

clone_size: .
d_call: .
j_call: TRBJ2-2
v_call: TRBV18
cdr3_nt: TGTGCCAGCTCACCGTGGCAGGACGCCGGGGAGCTGTTTTTT
cdr3_aa: CASSPWQDAGELFF

clone_size: few
d_call: TRBD2
j_call: TRBJ2-7
v_call: TRBV6-5
cdr3_nt: TGTGCCAGCAGTTATGGACTAGCGGGGGTTGGGTACGAGCAGTACTTC
cdr3_aa: CASSYGLAGVGYEQYF

clone_size: .
d_call: .
j_call: TRBJ2-2
v_call: TRBV7-3
cdr3_nt: TGTGCCAGCAGCGCCCGGGGGAACCAGGGCACCGGGGAGCTGTTTTTT
cdr3_aa: CASSARGNQGTGELFF